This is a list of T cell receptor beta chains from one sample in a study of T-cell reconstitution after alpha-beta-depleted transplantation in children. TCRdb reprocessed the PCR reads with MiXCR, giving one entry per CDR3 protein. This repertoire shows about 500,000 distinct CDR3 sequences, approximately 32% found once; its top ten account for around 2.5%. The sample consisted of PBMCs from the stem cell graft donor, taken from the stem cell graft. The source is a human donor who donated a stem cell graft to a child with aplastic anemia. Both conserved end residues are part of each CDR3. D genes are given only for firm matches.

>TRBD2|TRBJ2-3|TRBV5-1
CASSYRLAGGTTDTQYF
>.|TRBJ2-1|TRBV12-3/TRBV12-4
CASSRLAWAYNEQFF
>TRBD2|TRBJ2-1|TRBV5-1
CASSLSSLAGVHEQFF
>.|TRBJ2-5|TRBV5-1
CASSLESGQETQYF
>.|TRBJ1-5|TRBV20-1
CSAKRAGNQPQHF
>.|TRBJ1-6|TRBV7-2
CASSLGAANNSPLHF
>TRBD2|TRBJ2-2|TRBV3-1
CASSHILTSGRMHGELFF
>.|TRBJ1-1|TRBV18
CASSPPSRGQGEAFF
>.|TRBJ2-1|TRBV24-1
CATSDSLGTHSYNEQFF
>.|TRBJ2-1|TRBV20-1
CSAPSVDNEQFF
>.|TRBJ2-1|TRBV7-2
CASSLEGFSGEQFF
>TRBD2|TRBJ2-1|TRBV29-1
CSVEKDLGTSSPFF
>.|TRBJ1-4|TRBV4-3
CASSQGTADATNEKLFF